The present T cell receptor beta chain was sequenced within a study of T cell repertoires in cytomegalovirus infection. This clonotype was observed many times. V gave up 0 bases and J gave up 4 bases, with 10 bases separating them. The CDR3 extends over 15 amino acids. Per germline, CDR1 MNHEY and CDR2 SVGEGT. Each CDR3 protein is one row after TCRdb ran MiXCR on the reads. The sample has a few hundred thousand distinct CDR3 sequences; about 25% are singletons. The chain links TRBV6-2 or TRBV6-3 to TRBJ2-1; the D gene is possibly TRBD1 (6 bases). The TCR was taken from a human donor in good health (CMV status not recorded). Some clones in this sample may be carry-over from other donors' samples. Sequenced material: PBMCs. As DNA, the CDR3 is TGTGCCAGCAGTTACTCGGGGGCAGCTTACAATGAGCAGTTCTTC. It is translated as CASSYSGAAYNEQFF.